This T cell receptor (beta chain) was identified during a study of breast tumors, draining lymph nodes, adjacent tissues. Regarding this clonotype: A much larger clone is a single base away; this may be a read error. In this CDR3 the conserved last residue, phenylalanine or tryptophan, is missing, so a read error is likely.

Axillary draining lymph nodes of breast cancer patients supplied the node samples. The CDR3 contains 15 residues. V was pared by 1 base and J by 1 base, with 8 bases between. TCRdb itself ran the multiplex PCR reads through MiXCR, one entry per CDR3 protein. The table records about 140,000 distinct CDR3 sequences, 20% to 25% of them present only once. Sample: axillary lymph node tissue. The origin of this receptor is a female donor with breast cancer. Some clones in this sample may be carry-over from other donors' samples. The chain joins TRBV12-3 or TRBV12-4 to TRBJ1-5, with D unclear. CDR3 protein: CASSLGHLSNQPQHS. The CDR3 coding sequence is TGTGCCAGCAGTTTAGGTCACTTAAGCAATCAGCCCCAGCATTCT.